This entry describes one T cell receptor beta chain. Its antigen remains unidentified. This record belongs to a study of graft-versus-host responses after intestinal transplantation. Overall study: Each of the recipients got a multivisceral, liver-intestinal, or isolated intestinal transplant. All of the recipients had induction that used anti-thymocyte globulin, then tacrolimus and steroids for around three years.

Sequencing was performed with immunoSEQ multiplex PCR; in TCRdb, only in-frame clones are kept and a portion is missing. The table shows tens of thousands of clones, with 85% to 95% occurring only once. The germline gives CDR1 MNHEY, CDR2 SMNVEV (reference sequence). The junction had 10 bases not matched to a gene; V was cut back by 5 bases and J by 7 bases. This CDR3 has 16 residues. Whole-study findings and limits: Present in recipient marrow, GvH clones included some that appeared first in ileum or blood. Levels of circulating GvH clones at their peak were associated with early post-transplant HvG declines.

This sequence originates from a human patient who received an intestinal transplant, so some T cells may come from the graft donor. Sequences were derived from PBMCs, sampled about 800 days after a first intestinal transplant, on the day of a second. The chain has TRBV27 and TRBJ2-7; 14 bases agree with TRBD2. The CDR3 coding sequence is TGTGCCAGCAGTCCCGCGGGACTAGCGGGAGTAGGGGAGCAGTACTTC. Encoded protein: CASSPAGLAGVGEQYF.